Reported below is one TCR beta chain. The identical CDR3 is also encoded by other nucleotide sequences in the sample. Authors' analysis steps: Estimated nucleated cell counts came from reference gene primer amplification. TCRdb's table, derived via immunoSEQ multiplex PCR, lists solely in-frame clones and lacks some. Clone size and V and J calls were adopted from that table, with D and trimming inferred from the DNA. The table records 150,000 to 200,000 clones, 65% to 80% of them present only once. This entry comes from a study of blood T cell repertoires in COVID-19. Study context: T cells, B-cell-depleted T cells, or PBMCs supplied cDNA or gDNA.

The cohort comprised adults aged roughly 18 to 95 years residing in about two dozen US areas. Categorization into cohorts depended on clinical history that participants reported. Sequences were obtained from PBMCs or T cells enriched from blood (not recorded which). This TCR came from a woman between 45 and 65 years old with acute COVID-19.

CDR3 nucleotides: TGTGCCAGCAGCTTAGGGACAGGGGGCTATGGCTACACCTTC. Translated: CASSLGTGGYGYTF. The rearrangement links TRBV7-2 to TRBJ1-2; 10 nucleotides line up with TRBD1. CDR3 length equals 14 residues. Germline V gives CDR1 SGHTA, CDR2 FQGNSA. The V segment lost 1 base and the J segment 4 bases; nucleotides outside the gene matches: 0.